One T cell receptor (beta chain) is described in this entry. No antigen is known for it. This sample is part of a study of human thymus T cells. Germline V gene lookup returns CDR1 SNHLY and CDR2 FYNNEI. V was shortened by 7 bases and J by 14 bases, with 9 bases between the two germline ends. CDR3 length equals 9 residues. Sequenced by immunoSEQ multiplex PCR; TCRdb stores in-frame clones only, minus some. The table shows under 150,000 clones, with more than 90% occurring only once. During corrective heart surgery, resections were taken, and the thymus tissue came from them. General study findings and limits: Related studies found that unrelated individuals share highly overlapping thymic repertoires.

The sequenced material came from thymus tissue. V gene TRBV2 combines with J gene TRBJ2-1; no clear D. The TCR was taken from a boy less than two years old with a congenital heart defect but otherwise immunologically healthy. CDR3 in amino acids: CASTRQKFF. The CDR3 nucleotides read TGTGCCAGCACTCGGCAGAAGTTCTTC.